The 31 T cell receptor beta chains below all came from one sample that was sequenced in a study of T-cell reconstitution after alpha-beta-depleted transplantation in children. The TCRbeta library incorporated unique molecular identifiers. Each CDR3 protein is one row after TCRdb ran MiXCR on the PCR reads. Here the sample spans roughly 200,000 distinct CDR3 sequences, roughly a tenth being singletons. Sample: PBMCs from the stem cell graft donor, taken from the stem cell graft. The receptors come from a human donor who donated a stem cell graft to a child with acute lymphoblastic leukemia.

This clonotype was detected ten times or more. DNA of the CDR3: TGTGCCAGCAGTCCGCCGATAGGCGGGGGCACAGATACGCAGTATTTT. Protein: CASSPPIGGGTDTQYF. This chain links TRBV28 with TRBJ2-3; possibly TRBD2 for D (6 bases). The ends were cut back, 5 bases at V and 1 base at J, with 16 bases in the middle. CDR3 length: 16 amino acids. Germline V lookup: CDR1 MDHEN, CDR2 SYDVKM.

This clonotype has only a few counts. The CDR3 DNA is TGTGCCAGCAGCGTAGTAGGACGTTACGCTGAAGCTTTCTTT. Protein: CASSVVGRYAEAFF. The chain joins TRBV9 to TRBJ1-1; D gene uncertain. Germline V CDR1 and CDR2: SGDLS, YYNGEE. The CDR3 totals 14 residues. Deletions cut 0 bases from V and 6 bases from J, with 12 bases between.

The chain joins TRBV27 to TRBJ1-5; D not certain. The germline V gene has CDR1 MNHEY and CDR2 SMNVEV (reference sequence). The length of the CDR3 is 16 residues. The ends were cut back, 0 bases at V and 7 bases at J, with 16 bases in the middle. The CDR3 DNA reads TGTGCCAGCAGTTTATCAGGCCCCCTGGGTAGACAGCCCCAGCATTTT. This gives the protein CASSLSGPLGRQPQHF.

V usage is TRBV14 and J usage is TRBJ2-1; tentatively, D is TRBD2 (6 bases). The CDR3 is 16 amino acids. Germline loops: CDR1 SGHDN, CDR2 FVKESK. Trimming took 5 bases from V and 5 from J, leaving 19 bases between them. CDR3 protein: CASSSRGGNWNNEQFF. CDR3 nucleotides: TGTGCCAGCAGCTCTAGGGGCGGGAACTGGAACAATGAGCAGTTCTTC.

This clonotype was recorded many times. The chain employs TRBV5-1 and TRBJ1-2; 10 bases match TRBD1. Germline-derived CDR1 and CDR2 are SGHRS and YFSETQ. CDR3 length equals 13 residues. The V and J ends lost 7 bases and 4 bases, in that order; junction bases with no gene match: 4. The CDR3 region has the DNA TGCGCCAGCTACGGGGACAGGGGCTATGGCTACACCTTC. Its translation: CASYGDRGYGYTF.

This clonotype was counted at least ten times. CDR3 bases: TGTGCCAGCAGCCCTTTCGGGGGGCTCGGTGATACCGGGGAGCTGTTTTTT. As protein: CASSPFGGLGDTGELFF. This rearrangement joins TRBV7-9 to TRBJ2-2; D perhaps matches TRBD2 (7 bases). The germline gives CDR1 SEHNR, CDR2 FQNEAQ (reference sequence). The CDR3 length is 17 residues. V lost 5 bases to trimming and J lost 5 bases, with 21 bases between them.

This clonotype appeared many times. The chain joins TRBV20-1 to TRBJ1-6; D ambiguous. V was cut by 0 bases and J by 9 bases, with 15 bases left in between. Germline assignment: CDR1 DFQATT and CDR2 SNEGSKA (reference sequence). This CDR3 is 15 amino acids long. The CDR3: CSARDYPNESSPLHF. CDR3 DNA sequence: TGCAGTGCTAGAGATTACCCCAATGAAAGTTCACCCCTCCACTTT.

This clonotype has ten or more counts. The chain links TRBV27 to TRBJ2-7, with D possibly being TRBD1 (8 bases). V lost 6 bases, J lost 4 bases, and 22 bases lay in between. The CDR3 sequence is 16 residues long. CDR1 and CDR2 from the germline V gene are MNHEY and SMNVEV (reference sequence). CDR3: CASRQGVERGLYEQYF. CDR3 nucleotide sequence: TGTGCCAGCAGACAGGGGGTTGAGCGGGGACTTTACGAGCAGTACTTC.

DNA for the CDR3: TGTGCCAGCAGTGAACAGGGGGGAACTAATGAAAAACTGTTTTTT. Residues: CASSEQGGTNEKLFF. J is TRBJ1-4 and V is TRBV6-1; 7 bases are a match to TRBD1. CDR3 length equals 15 residues. Losses at the gene ends were 2 bases for V and 1 base for J; bases not matched to a gene: 1. The V gene's germline CDR1 is MNHNS and CDR2 SASEGT.

This clonotype was counted only a few times. The rearrangement uses TRBV12-3 or TRBV12-4 and TRBJ2-7; TRBD2 might be the D (6 bases). Trimming removed 9 bases from V and 7 bases from J, with 22 bases in between. The CDR3 consists of 14 residues. CDR3 in DNA: TGTGCCAGTGCCCTGGGGGGTACCTCGGGGGAGCAGTACTTC. This encodes CASALGGTSGEQYF.

The chain employs TRBV12-3 or TRBV12-4 and TRBJ1-2, with 9 bases identical to TRBD1. CDR3 size: 15 residues. Unmatched junction bases numbered 9, after V lost 5 bases and J lost 5 bases. As DNA, the CDR3 is TGTGCCAGCAGTGTTCCGGGACAGGGAGGATATGGCTACACCTTC. It yields the protein CASSVPGQGGYGYTF.

This clonotype has more than one count but fewer than ten. V usage is TRBV11-2 and J usage is TRBJ2-3; TRBD2 matches at 9 bases. This CDR3 comprises 15 residues. V dropped 1 base and J dropped 4; count of bases not matched to a gene: 3. Germline V gene data show CDR1 as SGHAT and CDR2 as FQNNGV. The CDR3 DNA follows: TGTGCCAGCAGCTTAGGCGGGGGGGCCGCAGATACGCAGTATTTT. It codes for CASSLGGGAADTQYF.

This clonotype was counted a few times. The CDR3 sequence is CASSLATDPSSYEQYF. CDR3 sequence (DNA): TGTGCCAGCAGCTTGGCGACAGACCCTAGCTCCTACGAGCAGTACTTC. The V and J genes are TRBV7-2 and TRBJ2-7; D possibly corresponds to TRBD1 (5 bases). The CDR3 extends over 16 amino acids. Germline lookup yields CDR1 SGHTA and CDR2 FQGNSA. Between the trimmed V and J ends, which lost 3 bases and 0 bases, there was a span of 15 bases.

This clonotype was detected many times. The chain links TRBV20-1 to TRBJ1-5; D ambiguous. Trimming stripped 3 bases from V and 2 bases from J, with 11 bases between. Germline values: CDR1 DFQATT, CDR2 SNEGSKA (reference sequence). The CDR3 is made up of 14 amino acids. This CDR3 reads CSASGDSGNQPQHF. The CDR3 nucleotides are TGCAGTGCTAGTGGCGATAGTGGCAATCAGCCCCAGCATTTT.

The chain carries TRBV19 and TRBJ2-1, with a tentative D call TRBD1 (6 bases). V dropped 5 bases and J dropped 5 bases, with 10 bases sitting between them. From germline, CDR1 is LNHDA and CDR2 SQIVND (reference sequence). CDR3 length: 13 residues. In DNA, the CDR3 is TGTGCCAGTAGTGCAAGGACAGACAATGAGCAGTTCTTC. Translation: CASSARTDNEQFF.

This clonotype showed up many times. The J gene is TRBJ2-7, the V gene TRBV2; D is ambiguous. CDR1 is SNHLY and CDR2 is FYNNEI in the germline V gene. CDR3 length: 14 amino acids. V was cut by 3 bases and J by 7 bases, with 16 bases left in between. CDR3 sequence: CASSEVLQTGEQYF. The CDR3 DNA reads TGTGCCAGCAGTGAGGTCTTACAAACGGGTGAGCAGTACTTC.

This clonotype was seen just once. A much larger clone lies one base from this, so it may be a read error. This chain uses TRBV11-2 with TRBJ2-7; D is ambiguous. This CDR3 has 13 amino acids. In germline, CDR1 is SGHAT, CDR2 FQNNGV. The DNA of the CDR3 is TGTGCCAGCAGCATAGAACCTCACTGGGGGCAGTACTTC. Encoded protein: CASSIEPHWGQYF.

This rearrangement joins TRBV2 to TRBJ1-1; D remains ambiguous. Germline loops: CDR1 SNHLY, CDR2 FYNNEI. The V end lost 6 bases, the J end lost 6 bases, and 8 bases lay between the germline ends. The CDR3 length is 11 residues. CDR3 coding DNA: TGTGCCAGCAGGATTAGTCCTGAAGCTTTCTTT. This translates into CASRISPEAFF.

This clonotype was picked up many times. The J gene is TRBJ1-5, the V gene TRBV5-1, with TRBD1 matching over 7 bases. V dropped 0 bases and J dropped 5; count of bases not matched to a gene: 5. The V gene's germline CDR1 is SGHRS and CDR2 YFSETQ. The CDR3 loop spans 15 amino acids. The CDR3 DNA sequence: TGCGCCAGCAGCTTGGGAGGGGGCGACGATCAGCCCCAGCATTTT. Its translation is CASSLGGGDDQPQHF.

The V gene is TRBV7-2, the J gene TRBJ1-5; 9 nucleotides line up with TRBD1. The CDR3 covers 16 residues. The V gene's germline CDR1 is SGHTA and CDR2 FQGNSA. Trimming took 4 bases from V and 6 from J; bases not matched to a gene: 10. This chain's CDR3 is CASSSPPGQGSQPQHF. The CDR3 DNA follows: TGTGCCAGCAGCTCACCTCCCGGACAGGGGTCTCAGCCCCAGCATTTT.

This clonotype appeared a few times. The rearrangement uses TRBV20-1 and TRBJ2-1, with 10 bases fitting TRBD2. J was trimmed by 9 bases and V by 6 bases; bases with no gene match: 14. CDR1 DFQATT and CDR2 SNEGSKA come from the germline V gene (reference sequence). The CDR3 loop spans 15 amino acids. CDR3 bases: TGCAGTGCCCCCCCCCACGGGACTAGCGTGGGTGAGCAGTTCTTC. Protein product: CSAPPHGTSVGEQFF.

The chain employs TRBV29-1 and TRBJ2-3; unclear D gene. The CDR3 runs to 12 residues. Germline CDR1 is SQVTM and CDR2 is ANQGSEA. Trimming cost V 5 bases and J 3 bases, with 9 bases left between them. The CDR3: CSVPSTTDTQYF. The DNA for the CDR3 is TGCAGCGTTCCTTCTACTACAGATACGCAGTATTTT.

This clonotype was recorded at least ten times. The J gene is TRBJ2-1, the V gene TRBV29-1, with TRBD1 matching 8 bases. Germline CDR1 reads SQVTM; CDR2 reads ANQGSEA. J lost 6 bases, V lost 6 bases, and 13 bases had no gene match. The CDR3 is 15 amino acids. The CDR3 loop reads CSVARADRDFNEQFF. The CDR3 DNA reads TGCAGCGTGGCCCGGGCGGACAGGGACTTCAATGAGCAGTTCTTC.

This clonotype occurred a few times. V and J are TRBV12-3 or TRBV12-4 and TRBJ1-2; D is perhaps TRBD1 (5 bases). V was pared by 7 bases and J by 4 bases, with 10 bases between. The CDR3 length is 12 residues. CDR3 amino acids: CASTFGAYGYTF. CDR3 nucleotide sequence: TGTGCCAGCACCTTTGGGGCCTATGGCTACACCTTC.

The gene calls are TRBV13 and TRBJ1-1; 7 bases fit TRBD1. Trimming at V came to 3 bases and at J to 7 bases, leaving 14 bases not matched to a gene. Germline V gene sequence: CDR1 PRHDT, CDR2 FYEKMQ (reference sequence). This CDR3 spans 16 amino acids. The CDR3 DNA follows: TGTGCCAGCAGCTTGCGGCGATACAGGGGAGGAGGTGAAGCTTTCTTT. The encoded protein is CASSLRRYRGGGEAFF.

CDR3 protein: CSTEGKNEQFF. DNA of the CDR3: TGCAGCACCGAAGGGAAGAATGAGCAGTTCTTC. This chain joins TRBV29-1 and TRBJ2-1, with unresolved D. From germline, CDR1 is SQVTM and CDR2 ANQGSEA. The CDR3 length is 11 residues. V was shortened by 8 bases and J by 7 bases, with 12 bases between the two germline ends.

This chain joins TRBV7-2 and TRBJ2-5; TRBD1 is a possible D gene (6 bases). Trimming cost V 5 bases and J 4 bases, with 14 bases left between them. Germline values: CDR1 SGHTA, CDR2 FQGNSA. The CDR3 runs 14 residues. The CDR3 nucleotides are TGTGCCAGCAGCCCGCAGGGGACCATAGAGACCCAGTACTTC. Residues: CASSPQGTIETQYF.

This clonotype was seen only a few times. The rearrangement links TRBV30 to TRBJ2-7; D unresolved. Germline CDR1 and CDR2: GTSNPN and SVGIG (reference sequence). Trimming removed 0 bases from V and 4 bases from J, with 10 bases in between. The CDR3 extends over 13 amino acids. The CDR3, as DNA: TGTGCCTGGAGTGTAGGACGTCGATACGAGCAGTACTTC. The encoded protein is CAWSVGRRYEQYF.

Ten or more counts support this clonotype. This chain's CDR3 is CASRGSGGFQPQHF. CDR3 sequence (DNA): TGTGCCAGCAGGGGTTCAGGTGGGTTTCAGCCCCAGCATTTT. This chain joins TRBV12-3 or TRBV12-4 and TRBJ1-5, with unresolved D. V was shortened by 6 bases and J by 6 bases, with 15 bases between the two germline ends. CDR3 length: 14 residues.

The chain links TRBV12-3 or TRBV12-4 to TRBJ1-1; a weak D match, TRBD1 (6 bases). CDR3 size: 17 residues. V was clipped by 6 bases and J by 0 bases, with 20 bases between them. The CDR3 protein is CASSTGNPPLMNTEAFF. The CDR3 DNA follows: TGTGCCAGCAGCACAGGGAACCCACCGCTAATGAACACTGAAGCTTTCTTT.

The V and J genes are TRBV12-2 and TRBJ2-4. TRBV12-2 is a recognized pseudogene. The CDR3 totals 16 residues. The chain's CDR3 is CASRLATRQAKNIQYF. CDR3 sequence (DNA): TGTGCAAGTCGCTTGGCCACTCGCCAGGCCAAAAACATTCAGTACTTC.